The clone carrying this T cell receptor (beta chain) has just a few counts. This specimen belongs to a study of T-cell reconstitution after alpha-beta-depleted transplantation in children. Preparing the TCRbeta library involved the use of unique molecular identifiers. TCRdb reanalysed the PCR reads using MiXCR and keeps one entry per CDR3 protein. The repertoire has some 290,000 distinct CDR3 sequences, around 9.6% of them found once; the top ten carry about a tenth. J was trimmed by 3 bases and V by 6 bases; bases with no gene match: 4. CDR1 ENHRY and CDR2 SYGVKD come from the germline V gene. The CDR3 is made up of 15 amino acids.

This chain links TRBV10-3 with TRBJ2-3; 12 bases align to TRBD2. This receptor was taken from a human donor who donated a stem cell graft to a child with SCID. Specimen: PBMCs from the stem cell graft donor, collected from the stem cell graft. CDR3: CAISGLAGFTDTQYF. CDR3 DNA: TGTGCCATCAGCGGACTAGCGGGGTTTACAGATACGCAGTATTTT.